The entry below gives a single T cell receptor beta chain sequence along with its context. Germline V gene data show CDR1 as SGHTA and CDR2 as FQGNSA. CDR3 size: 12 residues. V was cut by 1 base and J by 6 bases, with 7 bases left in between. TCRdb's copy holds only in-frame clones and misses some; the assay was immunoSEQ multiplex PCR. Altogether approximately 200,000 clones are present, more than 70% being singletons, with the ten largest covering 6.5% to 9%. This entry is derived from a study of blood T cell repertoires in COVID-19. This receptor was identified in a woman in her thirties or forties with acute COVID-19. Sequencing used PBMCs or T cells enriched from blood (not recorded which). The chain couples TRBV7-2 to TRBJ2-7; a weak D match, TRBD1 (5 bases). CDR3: CASSLDRREQYF. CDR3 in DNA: TGTGCCAGCAGCTTAGACAGGCGCGAGCAGTACTTC.